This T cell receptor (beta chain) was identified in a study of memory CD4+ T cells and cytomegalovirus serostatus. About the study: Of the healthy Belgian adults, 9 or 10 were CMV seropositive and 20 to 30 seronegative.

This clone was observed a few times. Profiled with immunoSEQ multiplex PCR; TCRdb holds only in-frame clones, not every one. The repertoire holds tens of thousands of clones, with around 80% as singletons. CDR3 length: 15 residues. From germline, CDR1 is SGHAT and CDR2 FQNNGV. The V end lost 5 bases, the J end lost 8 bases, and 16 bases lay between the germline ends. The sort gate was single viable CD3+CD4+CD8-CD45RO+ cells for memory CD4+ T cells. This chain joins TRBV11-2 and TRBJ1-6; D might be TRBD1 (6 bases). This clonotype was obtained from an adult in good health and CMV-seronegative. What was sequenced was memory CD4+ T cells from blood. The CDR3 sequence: CASSPFGQPDSPLHF. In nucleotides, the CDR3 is TGTGCCAGCAGCCCATTCGGACAGCCTGATTCACCCCTCCACTTT. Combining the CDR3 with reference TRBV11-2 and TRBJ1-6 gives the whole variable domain EAGVAQSPRYKIIEKRQSVAFWCNPISGHATLYWYQQILGQGPKLLIQFQNNGVVDDSQLPKDRFSAERLKGVDSTLKIQPAKLEDSAVYLCASSPFGQPDSPLHFGNGTRLTVT.